This T cell receptor (beta chain) appears in the sequencing data of a study of blood T cell repertoires in COVID-19. Study summary: Samples came from the United States, Italy and Spain, spanning acute and convalescent COVID-19. Sample material is recorded as cDNA or gDNA derived from T cells, B-cell-depleted T cells, or PBMCs.

As originally analysed: Reference gene primers were amplified, and this amplification served to estimate nucleated cell counts. Using immunoSEQ multiplex PCR, the repertoire was profiled, and TCRdb retains in-frame clones only, with some absent. That table furnishes V, J and clone size, whereas the DNA furnished D and trimming. The sample contains approximately 75,000 clones, approximately 82% of which appear only once. Trimming took 8 bases from V and 2 from J; bases not matched to a gene: 7. CDR1 is MDHEN, CDR2 SYDVKM, per germline. The CDR3 spans 14 residues. This clone was picked up a small number of times.

This sequence was found in a woman in her forties or fifties with acute or convalescent COVID-19. Sequences were obtained from peripheral blood. The chain links TRBV28 to TRBJ2-5, with TRBD1 matching over 8 bases. DNA of the CDR3: TGTGCCAGCGGACCAGGGGGCGCGCAAGAGACCCAGTACTTC. It encodes CASGPGGAQETQYF. Using reference TRBV28 and TRBJ2-5 for the parts outside the CDR3, the full variable domain is DVKVTQSSRYLVKRTGEKVFLECVQDMDHENMFWYRQDPGLGLRLIYFSYDVKMKEKGDIPEGYSVSREKKERFSLILESASTNQTSMYLCASGPGGAQETQYFGPGTRLLVL.